This T cell receptor beta chain appears in the sequencing data of a study of blood T cell repertoires in COVID-19. About the research overall: Material from acute and convalescent COVID-19 was sourced from the United States, Italy and Spain. From T cells, B-cell-depleted T cells, or PBMCs came the material, which was cDNA or gDNA.

Clones were sequenced by immunoSEQ multiplex PCR, and TCRdb holds only the in-frame ones, with some missing. The profile shows about 180,000 clones, roughly 89% of them singletons. Cohort allocation depended upon clinical history that participants reported. This CDR3 has 16 amino acids. Germline CDR1 reads LNHDA; CDR2 reads SQIVND (reference sequence). Trimming at V came to 5 bases and at J to 7 bases, leaving 13 bases not matched to a gene. This chain uses TRBV19 with TRBJ2-3; 9 bases are a match to TRBD1. Sample: PBMCs or T cells enriched from blood (not recorded which). The origin of this receptor is a woman in her thirties or forties with acute COVID-19. This CDR3 is CASSPGTGPWQNTQYF. DNA of the CDR3: TGTGCCAGTAGTCCTGGGACAGGGCCTTGGCAAAATACGCAGTATTTT.